Listed here are 32 T cell receptor beta chains from one sample, sequenced in a study of blood T cell repertoires in COVID-19. Assay: immunoSEQ multiplex PCR; the TCRdb copy retains only in-frame clones and omits some. The table records 180,000 or so clones, around 83% of them present only once. Specimen: peripheral blood. All receptors come from a woman of 80 years or more with acute or convalescent COVID-19.

The chain recombines TRBV7-2 with TRBJ2-4; a possible D gene is TRBD1 (7 bases). The CDR3 sequence is 15 residues long. The V and J ends lost 0 bases and 8 bases respectively, with 14 bases between them. Germline V lookup: CDR1 SGHTA, CDR2 FQGNSA. CDR3 sequence reads: CASSLALRGQHIQYF. CDR3 bases: TGTGCCAGCAGCTTAGCGCTGCGGGGACAGCACATTCAGTACTTC.

The genes are TRBV28 and TRBJ1-2, with D hard to call. Trimming cost V 4 bases and J 10 bases, with 13 bases left between them. The CDR3 consists of 12 residues. Germline lookup yields CDR1 MDHEN and CDR2 SYDVKM. The CDR3 loop is CASSSDRLHYTF. The CDR3 DNA follows: TGTGCCAGCAGTTCTGATCGCTTACACTACACCTTC.

V usage is TRBV5-1 and J usage is TRBJ2-3; 9 positions match TRBD2. The CDR3 has 17 residues. The junction had 8 bases not matched to a gene; V was cut back by 3 bases and J by 0 bases. Per germline, CDR1 SGHRS and CDR2 YFSETQ. The CDR3 DNA reads TGCGCCAGCAGCTCCCCAACTAGCGGGTCAAGCACAGATACGCAGTATTTT. Translated, it gives CASSSPTSGSSTDTQYF.

This chain joins TRBV28 and TRBJ2-5; 11 bases are shared with TRBD2. Germline CDR1 is MDHEN and CDR2 is SYDVKM. Losses at the gene ends were 6 bases for V and 2 bases for J; bases not matched to a gene: 5. This CDR3 contains 15 residues. The CDR3 reads CASRIAGGPQETQYF. The CDR3 DNA is TGTGCCAGCAGAATAGCGGGAGGGCCGCAAGAGACCCAGTACTTC.

The V call is TRBV27, the J call TRBJ1-2; 7 nucleotides line up with TRBD1. J lost 4 bases, V lost 2 bases, and 16 bases had no gene match. Per the germline V gene, CDR1 is MNHEY and CDR2 is SMNVEV (reference sequence). This CDR3 spans 18 amino acids. The CDR3 here is CASSLAQGPGPYTYGYTF. CDR3 DNA: TGTGCCAGCAGTTTAGCACAGGGGCCAGGTCCCTATACCTATGGCTACACCTTC.

The V gene is TRBV19, the J gene TRBJ1-2; TRBD1 matches at 8 bases. With V trimmed by 5 bases and J by 8 bases, 10 bases remained unmatched. The CDR3 extends over 14 amino acids. Germline CDR1 and CDR2: LNHDA and SQIVND (reference sequence). In DNA form, the CDR3 reads TGTGCCAGTAGTTCACCGGGACAGGCAGGCGGCTACACCTTC. It encodes CASSSPGQAGGYTF.

The V gene is TRBV18, the J gene TRBJ2-1, with TRBD1 matching 7 bases. V lost 3 bases and J lost 4; bases outside the gene matches: 6. There are 15 residues in the CDR3. The V gene's germline CDR1 is KGHSH and CDR2 LQKENI. The CDR3 region has the DNA TGTGCCAGCTCACCCGGGACAGATCCTTACAATGAGCAGTTCTTC. This codes for CASSPGTDPYNEQFF.

The genes are TRBV18 and TRBJ1-1; D gene uncertain. This CDR3 spans 14 amino acids. V was trimmed by 2 bases and J by 2 bases, leaving 9 bases between them. The germline V gene encodes CDR1 KGHSH and CDR2 LQKENI. In DNA, the CDR3 is TGTGCCAGCTCACCAACGGTATCTAACACTGAAGCTTTCTTT. This codes for CASSPTVSNTEAFF.

This chain connects TRBV6-6 to TRBJ2-1; 9 bases fit TRBD1. Germline values: CDR1 MNHNY, CDR2 SVGAGI (reference sequence). The CDR3 length is 14 residues. J was trimmed by 4 bases and V by 7 bases; bases with no gene match: 5. The CDR3 DNA reads TGTGCCAGCACCCCGGGACAGGGTTACAATGAGCAGTTCTTC. Translating it yields CASTPGQGYNEQFF.

V and J are TRBV27 and TRBJ2-6; D is perhaps TRBD1 (6 bases). From germline, CDR1 is MNHEY and CDR2 SMNVEV (reference sequence). There are 18 residues in the CDR3. Trimming pared 3 bases from V and 0 bases from J, leaving 15 bases between. The CDR3 nucleotides are TGTGCCAGCAGTTTCTACAGGGCTGATCCCTCTGGGGCCAACGTCCTGACTTTC. Protein: CASSFYRADPSGANVLTF. Supplemented by reference TRBV27 and TRBJ2-6, the full variable domain reads EAQVTQNPRYLITVTGKKLTVTCSQNMNHEYMSWYRQDPGLGLRQIYYSMNVEVTDKGDVPEGYKVSRKEKRNFPLILESPSPNQTSLYFCASSFYRADPSGANVLTFGAGSRLTVL.

This rearrangement joins TRBV2 to TRBJ1-6; tentative D call: TRBD1 (6 bases). The CDR3 is 15 residues long. Germline lookup yields CDR1 SNHLY and CDR2 FYNNEI. The V end was cut by 5 bases, the J end by 5 bases, with 13 bases between. This CDR3 reads CASSSTGTHNSPLHF. In nucleotides, the CDR3 is TGTGCCAGCAGTTCTACCGGGACACATAATTCACCCCTCCACTTT.

The gene calls are TRBV5-6 and TRBJ2-5; maybe TRBD2 (7 bases). V lost 7 bases to trimming and J lost 2 bases, with 18 bases between them. CDR3 length equals 15 residues. Germline values: CDR1 SGHDT, CDR2 YYEEEE. Here the CDR3 reads CASALAGALQETQYF. In DNA, the CDR3 is TGTGCCAGCGCCCTTGCGGGGGCCCTGCAAGAGACCCAGTACTTC.

The chain carries TRBV3-1 (or the pseudogene TRBV3-2) and TRBJ1-5; D gene unclear. CDR1 and CDR2 from the germline V gene are LGHDT and YNNKEL (reference sequence). The CDR3 covers 13 residues. V was shortened by 4 bases and J by 3 bases, with 7 bases between the two germline ends. The CDR3, as DNA: TGTGCCAGCAGCCTACTAAACAATCAGCCCCAGCATTTT. Amino acids: CASSLLNNQPQHF.

This chain connects TRBV7-9 to TRBJ2-3; TRBD2 is a possible D gene (6 bases). CDR3 length: 15 amino acids. CDR1 is SEHNR, CDR2 FQNEAQ, per germline (reference sequence). The V end lost 2 bases, the J end lost 0 bases, and 9 bases lay between the germline ends. CDR3 in amino acids: CASSLLAQSTDTQYF. CDR3 coding DNA: TGTGCCAGCAGCTTACTAGCGCAAAGCACAGATACGCAGTATTTT.

V gene TRBV28 combines with J gene TRBJ1-5; 7 positions agree with TRBD1. The CDR3 spans 14 residues. Germline V gene sequence: CDR1 MDHEN, CDR2 SYDVKM. V lost 3 bases, J lost 5 bases, and 4 bases stayed unmatched. The CDR3 DNA is TGTGCCAGCAGTTTCGGAGGGGGCTATCAGCCCCAGCATTTT. Residues: CASSFGGGYQPQHF.

This chain joins TRBV2 and TRBJ2-7; 8 bases are a match to TRBD2. Germline CDR1 SNHLY, CDR2 FYNNEI. Trimming removed 6 bases from V and 6 bases from J; junction bases left unmatched: 13. The CDR3 length is 15 residues. As DNA, the CDR3 is TGTGCCAGCAGACTTCTGACGGGAGGGCTGGGCGAGCAGTACTTC. Translation: CASRLLTGGLGEQYF.

The chain carries TRBV19 and TRBJ1-2, with 10 bases identical to TRBD1. V shed 3 bases and J 6 bases; nucleotides not matched to a gene: 13. CDR3 length: 17 residues. Per germline, CDR1 LNHDA and CDR2 SQIVND (reference sequence). The CDR3 DNA reads TGTGCCAGTAGTATGACCGGGACAGGGGCGCTGTGGAATGGCTACACCTTC. It yields the protein CASSMTGTGALWNGYTF.

The chain carries TRBV7-9 and TRBJ2-7, with D tentatively TRBD1 (6 bases). The germline gives CDR1 SEHNR, CDR2 FQNEAQ (reference sequence). CDR3 length equals 15 residues. Trimming took off 1 base at V and 3 bases at J, with 13 bases between the two ends. CDR3 in amino acids: CASSLVAQGLYEQYF. The CDR3 DNA reads TGTGCCAGCAGCTTAGTGGCCCAGGGGCTCTACGAGCAGTACTTC.

V is TRBV18 and J is TRBJ2-7, with D unresolved. The CDR3 is 11 amino acids. The V gene's germline CDR1 is KGHSH and CDR2 LQKENI. The germline V and J ends were trimmed by 3 bases and 5 bases, with 5 bases remaining between them. This CDR3 is CASSPGHEQYF. Here the CDR3 DNA reads TGTGCCAGCTCACCCGGTCACGAGCAGTACTTC.

The chain recombines TRBV19 with TRBJ1-1, with D possibly matching TRBD1 (6 bases). This CDR3 comprises 15 residues. Germline V CDR1 and CDR2: LNHDA, SQIVND (reference sequence). With 3 bases removed from V and 3 bases from J, the gap between germline ends came to 14 bases. The chain's CDR3 is CASSINRAGDTEAFF. The CDR3 coding sequence is TGTGCCAGTAGTATTAACAGGGCGGGGGACACTGAAGCTTTCTTT.

V gene TRBV10-3 combines with J gene TRBJ2-7, with D unresolved. Germline CDR1 ENHRY, CDR2 SYGVKD. This CDR3 is 14 amino acids long. V lost 2 bases and J 0 bases, leaving 8 bases between the germline ends. The CDR3 loop reads CAISEPLTSYEQYF. The CDR3 coding sequence is TGTGCCATCAGTGAGCCACTCACCTCCTACGAGCAGTACTTC.

This clone was observed a handful of times. This chain joins TRBV29-1 and TRBJ1-1; 9 bases line up with TRBD1. V trimming: 6 bases; J trimming: 5 bases; junction bases outside the gene matches: 10. CDR3 size: 14 residues. Germline loops: CDR1 SQVTM, CDR2 ANQGSEA. The CDR3 region has the DNA TGCAGCGTGCCTCCGACAGGGGGTTTGACTGAAGCTTTCTTT. Residues: CSVPPTGGLTEAFF.

The chain carries TRBV19 and TRBJ1-5, with unresolved D. Germline CDR1 and CDR2: LNHDA and SQIVND (reference sequence). CDR3 size: 12 residues. With 3 bases removed from V and 6 bases from J, the gap between germline ends came to 6 bases. Here the CDR3 reads CASSIISQPQHF. DNA for the CDR3: TGTGCCAGTAGTATTATCTCTCAGCCCCAGCATTTT.

The chain joins TRBV6-6 to TRBJ2-2; possibly TRBD2 for D (5 bases). The CDR3 is 15 amino acids. Trimming shortened V by 11 bases and J by 5 bases, and 21 bases separated the two germline ends. Per the germline V gene, CDR1 is MNHNY and CDR2 is SVGAGI (reference sequence). The CDR3 here is CAVKGGLVGTGELFF. The CDR3 DNA sequence: TGTGCCGTCAAGGGCGGGCTAGTCGGGACCGGGGAGCTGTTTTTT.

V gene TRBV3-1 (or the pseudogene TRBV3-2) combines with J gene TRBJ1-1; 7 bases agree with TRBD1. CDR3 length: 15 residues. Trimming at V came to 2 bases and at J to 4 bases, leaving 7 bases not matched to a gene. CDR1 and CDR2 (germline): LGHDT, YNNKEL (reference sequence). The CDR3 DNA sequence: TGTGCCAGCAGCCAAAACAGGGGCGGACGCACTGAAGCTTTCTTT. Its translation is CASSQNRGGRTEAFF.

V gene TRBV18 combines with J gene TRBJ2-7, with 10 bases fitting TRBD1. V shed 3 bases and J 3 bases; nucleotides not matched to a gene: 14. This CDR3 is built from 18 residues. Germline V lookup: CDR1 KGHSH, CDR2 LQKENI. Here the CDR3 reads CASSPPGQGSTVVYEQYF. For the CDR3, the DNA is TGTGCCAGCTCACCTCCGGGACAGGGGAGTACGGTTGTCTACGAGCAGTACTTC.

The chain's CDR3 is CASIATGTGGGPQHF. In DNA form, the CDR3 reads TGTGCCAGCATTGCCACCGGGACAGGGGGAGGTCCCCAGCATTTT. This sequence joins TRBV28 and TRBJ1-5; 11 bases line up with TRBD1. Germline CDR1 reads MDHEN; CDR2 reads SYDVKM. The CDR3 is 15 amino acids. V lost 7 bases and J lost 10; bases outside the gene matches: 12.

V is TRBV10-3 and J is TRBJ2-1; D may be TRBD2 (6 bases). Trimming took off 6 bases at V and 0 bases at J, with 15 bases between the two ends. CDR1 ENHRY and CDR2 SYGVKD come from the germline V gene. CDR3 length equals 16 residues. The DNA of the CDR3 is TGTGCCATCAGCTCCCGGGACGGGAGCTCCTACAATGAGCAGTTCTTC. Its translation: CAISSRDGSSYNEQFF.

The chain has TRBV12-3 or TRBV12-4 and TRBJ1-2, with D perhaps matching TRBD1 (5 bases). The CDR3 runs 13 residues. The V end lost 3 bases, the J end lost 7 bases, and 12 bases lay between the germline ends. CDR3 in amino acids: CASSLRGVSGYTF. CDR3 nucleotide sequence: TGTGCCAGCAGTTTGCGGGGGGTTTCTGGCTACACCTTC.

The chain has TRBV6-2 or TRBV6-3 and TRBJ2-7; TRBD2 aligns across 10 bases. This CDR3 region has 15 residues. Looked up from germline, CDR1 is MNHEY and CDR2 is SVGEGT. The junction had 1 base not matched to a gene; V was cut back by 2 bases and J by 0 bases. The CDR3 loop is CASSYLAGDSYEQYF. In DNA form, the CDR3 reads TGTGCCAGCAGTTACCTAGCGGGAGACTCCTACGAGCAGTACTTC.

This chain links TRBV5-4 with TRBJ2-5; 8 nucleotides align to TRBD1. Trimming cost V 3 bases and J 7 bases; bases outside gene matches: 5. From germline, CDR1 is SGHNT and CDR2 YYREEE (reference sequence). This CDR3 comprises 13 residues. The CDR3 region has the DNA TGTGCCAGCAGCTGGGGACAGGTCCCGACCCAGTACTTC. Protein product: CASSWGQVPTQYF.

J is TRBJ1-5 and V is TRBV12-3 or TRBV12-4; 8 bases match TRBD1. This CDR3 has 13 amino acids. Trimming removed 8 bases from V and 5 bases from J; junction bases left unmatched: 5. CDR3 region: CASSGQVYQPQHF. The CDR3 nucleotides read TGTGCCAGCTCGGGACAGGTCTATCAGCCCCAGCATTTT.